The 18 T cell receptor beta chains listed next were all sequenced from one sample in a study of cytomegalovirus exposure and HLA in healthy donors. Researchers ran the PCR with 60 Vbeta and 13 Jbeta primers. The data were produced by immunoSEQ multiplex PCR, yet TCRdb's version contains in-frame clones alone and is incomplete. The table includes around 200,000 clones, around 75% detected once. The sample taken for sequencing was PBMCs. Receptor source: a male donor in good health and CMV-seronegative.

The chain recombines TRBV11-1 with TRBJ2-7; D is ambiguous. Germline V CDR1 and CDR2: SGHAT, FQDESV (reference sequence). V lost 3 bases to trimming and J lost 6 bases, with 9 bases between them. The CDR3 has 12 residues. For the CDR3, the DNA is TGTGCCAGCAGCTTGAGGAAAGGCGAGCAGTACTTC. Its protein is CASSLRKGEQYF.

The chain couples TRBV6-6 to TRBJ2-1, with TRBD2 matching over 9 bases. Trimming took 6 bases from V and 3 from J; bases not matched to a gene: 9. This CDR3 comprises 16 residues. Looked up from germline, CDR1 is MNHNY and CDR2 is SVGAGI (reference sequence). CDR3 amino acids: CASRAGLAGFYNEQFF. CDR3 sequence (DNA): TGTGCCAGCAGGGCCGGTCTAGCGGGGTTCTACAATGAGCAGTTCTTC.

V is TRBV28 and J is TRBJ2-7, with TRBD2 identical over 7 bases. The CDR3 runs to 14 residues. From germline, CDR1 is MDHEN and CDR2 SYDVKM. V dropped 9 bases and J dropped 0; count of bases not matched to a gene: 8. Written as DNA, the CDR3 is TGTGCCAGTACGTCCGGGACTACCTCCTACGAGCAGTACTTC. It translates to CASTSGTTSYEQYF. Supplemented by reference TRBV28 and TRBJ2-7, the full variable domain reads DVKVTQSSRYLVKRTGEKVFLECVQDMDHENMFWYRQDPGLGLRLIYFSYDVKMKEKGDIPEGYSVSREKKERFSLILESASTNQTSMYLCASTSGTTSYEQYFGPGTRLTVT.

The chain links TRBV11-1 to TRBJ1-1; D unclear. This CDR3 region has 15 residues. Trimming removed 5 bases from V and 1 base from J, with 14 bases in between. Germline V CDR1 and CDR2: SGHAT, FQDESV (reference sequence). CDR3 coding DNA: TGTGCCAGCAGCCAACACCGGGATCGGAACACTGAAGCTTTCTTT. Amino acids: CASSQHRDRNTEAFF.

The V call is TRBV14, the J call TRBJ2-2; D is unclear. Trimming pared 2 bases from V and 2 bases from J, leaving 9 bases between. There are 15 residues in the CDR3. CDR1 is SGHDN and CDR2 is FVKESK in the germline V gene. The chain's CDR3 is CASSQPIINTGELFF. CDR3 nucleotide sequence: TGTGCCAGCAGCCAACCTATAATCAACACCGGGGAGCTGTTTTTT.

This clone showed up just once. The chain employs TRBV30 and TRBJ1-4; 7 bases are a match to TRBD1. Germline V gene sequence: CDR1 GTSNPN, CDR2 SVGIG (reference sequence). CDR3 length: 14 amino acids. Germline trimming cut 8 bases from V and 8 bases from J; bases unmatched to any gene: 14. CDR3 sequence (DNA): TGTGCCCTCGGGAGGGGTCAGGGGGAAGAAAAACTGTTTTTT. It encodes CALGRGQGEEKLFF.

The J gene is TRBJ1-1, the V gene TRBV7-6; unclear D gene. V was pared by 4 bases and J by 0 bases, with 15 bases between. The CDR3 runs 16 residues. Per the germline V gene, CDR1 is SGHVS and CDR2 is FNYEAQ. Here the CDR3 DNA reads TGTGCCAGCAGCTCACAACCTGGACTGATGAACACTGAAGCTTTCTTT. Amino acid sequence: CASSSQPGLMNTEAFF.

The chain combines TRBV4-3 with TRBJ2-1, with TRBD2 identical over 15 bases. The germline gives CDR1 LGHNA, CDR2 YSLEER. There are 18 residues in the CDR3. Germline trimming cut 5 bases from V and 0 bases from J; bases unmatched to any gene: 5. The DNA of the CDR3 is TGCGCCAGCAGCTCCGGGACTAGCGGGAGGAGCTCCTACAATGAGCAGTTCTTC. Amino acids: CASSSGTSGRSSYNEQFF.

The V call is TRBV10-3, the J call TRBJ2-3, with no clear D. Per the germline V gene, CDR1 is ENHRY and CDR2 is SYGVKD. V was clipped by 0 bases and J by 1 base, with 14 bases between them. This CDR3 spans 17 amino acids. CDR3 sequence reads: CAISESVRSRGTDTQYF. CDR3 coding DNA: TGTGCCATCAGTGAGTCGGTGAGAAGCCGGGGCACAGATACGCAGTATTTT.

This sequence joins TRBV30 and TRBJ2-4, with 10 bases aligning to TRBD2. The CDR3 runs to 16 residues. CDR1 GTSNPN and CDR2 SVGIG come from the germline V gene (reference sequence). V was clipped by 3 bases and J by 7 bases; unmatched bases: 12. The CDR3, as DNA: TGTGCCTGGAGCGGGGCTAGCGGGAGATTTTGGAACATTCAGTACTTC. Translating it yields CAWSGASGRFWNIQYF.

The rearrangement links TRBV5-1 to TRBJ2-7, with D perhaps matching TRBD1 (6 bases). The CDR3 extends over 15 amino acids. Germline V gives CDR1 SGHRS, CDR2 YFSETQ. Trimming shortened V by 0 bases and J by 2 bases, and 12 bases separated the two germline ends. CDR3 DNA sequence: TGCGCCAGCAGCTTGGCCAGGGACACCGCCTACGAGCAGTACTTC. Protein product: CASSLARDTAYEQYF.

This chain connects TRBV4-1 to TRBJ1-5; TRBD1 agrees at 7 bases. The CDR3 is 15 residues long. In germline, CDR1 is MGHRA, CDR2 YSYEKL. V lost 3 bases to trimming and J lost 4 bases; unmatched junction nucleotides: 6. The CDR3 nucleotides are TGCGCCAGCAGCCACCTGACAGGGACGAATCAGCCCCAGCATTTT. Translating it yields CASSHLTGTNQPQHF.

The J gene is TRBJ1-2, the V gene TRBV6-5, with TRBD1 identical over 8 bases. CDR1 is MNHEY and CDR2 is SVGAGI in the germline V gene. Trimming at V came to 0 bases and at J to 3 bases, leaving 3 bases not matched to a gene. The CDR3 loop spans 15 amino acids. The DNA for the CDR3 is TGTGCCAGCAGTTACTCGGCAGGGGGCGACTATGGCTACACCTTC. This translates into CASSYSAGGDYGYTF.

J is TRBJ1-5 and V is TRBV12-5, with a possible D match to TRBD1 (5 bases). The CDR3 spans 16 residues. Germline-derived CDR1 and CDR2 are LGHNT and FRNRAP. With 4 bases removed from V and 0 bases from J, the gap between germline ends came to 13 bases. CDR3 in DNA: TGTGCTAGTGGTTCCCGGGACTCCTATAGCAATCAGCCCCAGCATTTT. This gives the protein CASGSRDSYSNQPQHF.

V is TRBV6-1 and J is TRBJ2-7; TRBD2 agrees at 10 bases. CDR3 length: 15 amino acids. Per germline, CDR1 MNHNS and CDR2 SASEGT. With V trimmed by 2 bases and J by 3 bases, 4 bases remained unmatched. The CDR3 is CASSERASGGYEQYF. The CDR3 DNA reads TGTGCCAGCAGTGAAAGGGCTAGCGGGGGCTACGAGCAGTACTTC.

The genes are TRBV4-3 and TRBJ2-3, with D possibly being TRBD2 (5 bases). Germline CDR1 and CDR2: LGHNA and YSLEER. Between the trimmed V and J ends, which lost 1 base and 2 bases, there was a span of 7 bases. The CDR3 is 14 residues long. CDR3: CASSQGRDTDTQYF. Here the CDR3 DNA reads TGCGCCAGCAGCCAAGGACGGGACACAGATACGCAGTATTTT.

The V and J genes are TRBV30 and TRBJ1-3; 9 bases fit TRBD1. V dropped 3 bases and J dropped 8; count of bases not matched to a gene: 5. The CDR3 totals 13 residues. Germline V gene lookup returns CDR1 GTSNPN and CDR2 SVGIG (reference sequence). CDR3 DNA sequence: TGTGCCTGGAGGACGACAGGGGGATACACCATATATTTT. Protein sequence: CAWRTTGGYTIYF. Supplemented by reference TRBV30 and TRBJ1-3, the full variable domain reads SQTIHQWPATLVQPVGSPLSLECTVEGTSNPNLYWYRQAAGRGLQLLFYSVGIGQISSEVPQNLSASRPQDRQFILSSKKLLLSDSGFYLCAWRTTGGYTIYFGEGSWLTVV.

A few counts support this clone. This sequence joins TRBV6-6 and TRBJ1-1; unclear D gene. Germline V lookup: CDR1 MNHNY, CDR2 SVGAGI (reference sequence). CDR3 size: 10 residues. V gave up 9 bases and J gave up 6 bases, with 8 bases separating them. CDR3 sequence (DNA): TGTGCCAGTTTCCTCTCTGAAGCTTTCTTT. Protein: CASFLSEAFF.